This entry concerns a single TCR beta chain. Its specificity is unknown. The data were taken from a study of immune cell composition in non-small cell lung cancer. Overall study: Most cases were lung adenocarcinoma or squamous cell carcinoma. Study-wide findings and caveats: Squamous carcinomas (about 75%) more often had tumour-associated clones >0.5% than adenocarcinomas (roughly 35%). In adenocarcinoma, maximal tumour-associated clone frequency tracked TIL tumour reactivity. Lung squamous cell carcinoma tumours had significantly higher top 10 clone scores and productive clonality than lung adenocarcinoma.

The CDR3 covers 14 residues. Germline V gene sequence: CDR1 SSHAT, CDR2 FNYEAQ (reference sequence). Trimming pared 3 bases from V and 4 bases from J, leaving 12 bases between. Produced via immunoSEQ multiplex PCR; TCRdb's table is partial and in-frame only. The table shows 2,900 or so clones, with 65% to 80% occurring only once. Sequencing input: lung tumor tissue. The V call is TRBV7-7, the J call TRBJ1-2; D not resolved. This TCR was sampled from a human donor with non-small cell lung cancer. CDR3 loop: CASSFPRFPYGYTF. The CDR3 DNA reads TGTGCCAGCAGCTTTCCCAGGTTTCCCTATGGCTACACCTTC.